This T cell receptor gamma chain was observed in a study of γδ T cells in repeated Plasmodium falciparum infection. Flow sorting of PBMC yielded separate Vgamma9/Vdelta2+ and Vdelta2-negative gammadelta T cell populations for bulk repertoire analysis. This clone was observed a few times. This DNA's translation differs at residue 4 from TCRdb's protein, which comes from a much larger clone; a read error is likely, and the protein shown is translated from the DNA. This CDR3 is also generated by other DNA sequences in the sample. Germline V lookup: CDR1 GITISATS, CDR2 ISYDGTV (reference sequence). The CDR3 has 13 residues. TCRdb reprocessed the multiplex PCR reads using CATT. Among roughly 24,000 gamma-chain clones listed, about 2.9% were seen once.

The sample was gamma-delta T cells from blood. The receptor was isolated from a pool of human donors (malaria-infected and uninfected, not separated). The chain combines TRGV9 with TRGJ1 or TRGJ2. TCRdb does not report a J gene; here it was assigned by matching the DNA to germline references. CDR3 amino acids: CALREVPLYKKLF. As DNA, the CDR3 is TGTGCCTTGAGGGAGGTGCCATTGTATAAGAAACTCTTT.